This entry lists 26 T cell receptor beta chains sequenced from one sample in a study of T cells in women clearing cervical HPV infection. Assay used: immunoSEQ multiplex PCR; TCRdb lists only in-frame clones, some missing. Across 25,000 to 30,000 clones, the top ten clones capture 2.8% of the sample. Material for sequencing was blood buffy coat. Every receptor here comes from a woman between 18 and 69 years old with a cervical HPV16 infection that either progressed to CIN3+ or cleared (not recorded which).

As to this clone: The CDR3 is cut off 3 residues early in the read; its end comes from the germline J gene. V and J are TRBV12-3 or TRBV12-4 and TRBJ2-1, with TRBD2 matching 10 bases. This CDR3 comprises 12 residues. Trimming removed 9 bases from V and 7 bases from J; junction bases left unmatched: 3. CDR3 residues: CASKAGGNEQFF. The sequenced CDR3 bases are TGTGCCAGTAAAGCGGGAGGGAATGAG.

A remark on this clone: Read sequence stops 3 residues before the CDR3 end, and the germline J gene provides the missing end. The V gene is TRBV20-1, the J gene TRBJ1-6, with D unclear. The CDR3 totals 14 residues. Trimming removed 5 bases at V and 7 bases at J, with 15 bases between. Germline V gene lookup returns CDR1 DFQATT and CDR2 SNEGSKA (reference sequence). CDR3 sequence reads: CSAPIHALNSPLHF. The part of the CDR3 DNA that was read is TGCAGTGCTCCGATCCATGCACTCAATTCACCC.

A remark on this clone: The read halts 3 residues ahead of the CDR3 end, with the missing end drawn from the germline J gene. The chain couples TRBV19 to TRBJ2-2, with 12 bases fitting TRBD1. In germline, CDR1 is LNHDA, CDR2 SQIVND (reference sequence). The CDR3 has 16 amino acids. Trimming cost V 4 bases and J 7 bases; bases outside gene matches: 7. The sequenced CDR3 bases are TGTGCCAGTAGTAAACCGGGACAGGGGGCTTTCGGGGAG. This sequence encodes CASSKPGQGAFGE. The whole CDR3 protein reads CASSKPGQGAFGELFF.

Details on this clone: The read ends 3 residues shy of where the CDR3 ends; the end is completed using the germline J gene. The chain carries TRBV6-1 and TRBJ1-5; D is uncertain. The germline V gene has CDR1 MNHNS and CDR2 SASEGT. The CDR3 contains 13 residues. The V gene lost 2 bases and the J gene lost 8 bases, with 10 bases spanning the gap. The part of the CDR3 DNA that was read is TGTGCCAGCAGTGAACGCCAGGCTGAGCCC. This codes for CASSERQAEP. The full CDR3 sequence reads CASSERQAEPQHF.

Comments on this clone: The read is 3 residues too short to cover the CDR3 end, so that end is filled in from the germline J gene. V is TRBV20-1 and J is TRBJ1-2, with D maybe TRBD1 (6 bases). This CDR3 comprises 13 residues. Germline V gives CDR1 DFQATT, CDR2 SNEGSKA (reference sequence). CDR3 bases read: TGCAGTGCCTCACAGGGTTGGGTCTACGAC. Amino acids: CSASQGWVYD. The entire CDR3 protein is CSASQGWVYDYTF.

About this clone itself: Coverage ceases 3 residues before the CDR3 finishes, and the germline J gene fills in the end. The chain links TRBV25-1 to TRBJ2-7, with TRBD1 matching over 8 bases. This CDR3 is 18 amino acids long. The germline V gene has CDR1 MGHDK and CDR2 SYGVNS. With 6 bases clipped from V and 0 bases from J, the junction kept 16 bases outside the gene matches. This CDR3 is CASSQKVIGQGPSYEQYF. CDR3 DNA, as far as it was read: TGTGCCAGCAGCCAGAAGGTTATAGGACAGGGACCCTCCTACGAG.

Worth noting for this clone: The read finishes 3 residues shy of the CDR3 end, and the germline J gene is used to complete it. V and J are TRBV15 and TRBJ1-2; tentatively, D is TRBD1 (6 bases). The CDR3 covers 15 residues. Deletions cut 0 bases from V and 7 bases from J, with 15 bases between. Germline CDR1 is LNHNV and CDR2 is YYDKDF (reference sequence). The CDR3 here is CATSRDRDKAAGYTF. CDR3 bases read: TGTGCCACCAGCAGAGATCGGGACAAGGCCGCTGGC.

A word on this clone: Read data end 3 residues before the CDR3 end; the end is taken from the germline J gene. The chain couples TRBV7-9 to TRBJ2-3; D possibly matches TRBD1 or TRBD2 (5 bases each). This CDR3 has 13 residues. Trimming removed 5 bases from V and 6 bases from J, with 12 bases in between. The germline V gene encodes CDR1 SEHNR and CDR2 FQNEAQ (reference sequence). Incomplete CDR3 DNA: TGTGCCAGCAGCAAACAGAGGGGCGATACG. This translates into CASSKQRGDT. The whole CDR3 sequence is CASSKQRGDTQYF. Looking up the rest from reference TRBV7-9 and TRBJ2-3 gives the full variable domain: DTGVSQNPRHKITKRGQNVTFRCDPISEHNRLYWYRQTLGQGPEFLTYFQNEAQLEKSRLLSDRFSAERPKGSFSTLEIQRTEQGDSAMYLCASSKQRGDTQYFGPGTRLTVL.

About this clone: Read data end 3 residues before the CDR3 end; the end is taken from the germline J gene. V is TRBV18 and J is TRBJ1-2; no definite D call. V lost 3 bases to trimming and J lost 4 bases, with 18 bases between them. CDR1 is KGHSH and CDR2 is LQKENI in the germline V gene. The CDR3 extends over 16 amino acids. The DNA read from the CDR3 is TGTGCCAGCTCACCTATCACAGACCCCGCGGGCTATGGC. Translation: CASSPITDPAGYG. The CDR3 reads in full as CASSPITDPAGYGYTF.

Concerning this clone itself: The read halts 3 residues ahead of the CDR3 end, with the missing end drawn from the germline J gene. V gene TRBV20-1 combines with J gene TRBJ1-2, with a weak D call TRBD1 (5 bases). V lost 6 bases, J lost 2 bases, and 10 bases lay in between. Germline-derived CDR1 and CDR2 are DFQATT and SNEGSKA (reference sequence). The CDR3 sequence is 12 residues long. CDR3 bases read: TGCAGTGCCAAGACAGTAAACTATGGC. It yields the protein CSAKTVNYG. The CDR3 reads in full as CSAKTVNYGYTF.

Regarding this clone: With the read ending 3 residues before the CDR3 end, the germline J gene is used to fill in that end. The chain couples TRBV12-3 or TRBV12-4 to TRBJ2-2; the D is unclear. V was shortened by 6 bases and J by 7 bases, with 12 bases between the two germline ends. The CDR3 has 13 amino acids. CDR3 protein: CASRTSTGGELFF. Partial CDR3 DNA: TGTGCCAGCAGGACCTCTACGGGCGGGGAG.

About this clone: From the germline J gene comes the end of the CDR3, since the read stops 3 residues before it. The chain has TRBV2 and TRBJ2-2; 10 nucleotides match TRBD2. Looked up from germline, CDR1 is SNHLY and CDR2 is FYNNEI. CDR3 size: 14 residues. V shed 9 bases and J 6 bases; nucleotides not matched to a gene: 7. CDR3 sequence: CASRAGGRAGELFF. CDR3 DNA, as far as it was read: TGTGCCAGTAGAGCGGGGGGGCGGGCCGGGGAG.

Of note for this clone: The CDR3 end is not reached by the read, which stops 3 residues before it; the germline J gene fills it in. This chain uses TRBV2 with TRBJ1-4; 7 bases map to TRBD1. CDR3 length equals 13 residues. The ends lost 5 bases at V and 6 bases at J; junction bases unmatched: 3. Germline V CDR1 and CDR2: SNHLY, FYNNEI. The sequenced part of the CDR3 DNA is TGTGCCAGCAGTACCGGGACAGATGAAAAA. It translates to CASSTGTDEK. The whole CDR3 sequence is CASSTGTDEKLFF.

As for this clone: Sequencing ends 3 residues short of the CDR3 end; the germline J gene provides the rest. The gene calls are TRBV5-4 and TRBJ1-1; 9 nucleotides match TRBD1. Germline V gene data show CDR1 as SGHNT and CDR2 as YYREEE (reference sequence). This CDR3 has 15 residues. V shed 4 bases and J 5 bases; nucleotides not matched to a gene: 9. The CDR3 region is CASSLGGQGDTEAFF. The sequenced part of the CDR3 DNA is TGTGCCAGCAGCCTGGGGGGACAGGGAGATACTGAA.

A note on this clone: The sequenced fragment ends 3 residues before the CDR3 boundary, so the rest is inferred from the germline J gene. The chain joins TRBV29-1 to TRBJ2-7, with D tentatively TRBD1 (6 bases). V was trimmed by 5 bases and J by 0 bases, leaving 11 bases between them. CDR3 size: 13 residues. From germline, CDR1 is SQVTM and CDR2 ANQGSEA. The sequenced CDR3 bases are TGCAGCGTTACCCAGGGGCCCTCCTACGAG. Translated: CSVTQGPSYE. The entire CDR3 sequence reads CSVTQGPSYEQYF.

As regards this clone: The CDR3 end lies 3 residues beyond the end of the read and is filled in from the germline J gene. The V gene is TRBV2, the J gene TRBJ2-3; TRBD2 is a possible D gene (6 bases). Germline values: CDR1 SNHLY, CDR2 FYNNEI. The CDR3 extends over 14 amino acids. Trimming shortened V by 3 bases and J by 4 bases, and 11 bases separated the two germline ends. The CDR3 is CASSDRSGADTQYF. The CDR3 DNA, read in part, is TGTGCCAGCAGTGATCGGTCGGGGGCAGATACG.

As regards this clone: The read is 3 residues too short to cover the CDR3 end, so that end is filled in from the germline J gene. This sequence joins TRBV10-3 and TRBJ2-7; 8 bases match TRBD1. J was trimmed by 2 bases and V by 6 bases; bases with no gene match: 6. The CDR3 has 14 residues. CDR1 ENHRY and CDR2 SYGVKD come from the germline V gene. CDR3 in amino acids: CAISEAQGAYEQYF. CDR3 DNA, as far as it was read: TGTGCCATCAGCGAGGCACAGGGGGCCTACGAG.

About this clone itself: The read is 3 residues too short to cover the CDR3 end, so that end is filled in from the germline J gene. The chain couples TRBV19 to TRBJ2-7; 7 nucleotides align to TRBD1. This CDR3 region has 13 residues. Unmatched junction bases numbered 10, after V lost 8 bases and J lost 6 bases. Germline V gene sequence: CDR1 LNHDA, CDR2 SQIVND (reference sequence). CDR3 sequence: CASRDSLLREQYF. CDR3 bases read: TGTGCCAGTCGGGACAGCCTTCTACGCGAG.

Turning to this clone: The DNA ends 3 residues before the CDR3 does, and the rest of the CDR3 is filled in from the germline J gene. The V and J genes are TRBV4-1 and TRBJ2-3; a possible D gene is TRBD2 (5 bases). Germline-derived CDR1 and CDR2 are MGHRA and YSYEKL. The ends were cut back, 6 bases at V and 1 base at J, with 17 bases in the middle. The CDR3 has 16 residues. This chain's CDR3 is CASRIAPGLGTDTQYF. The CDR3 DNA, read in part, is TGCGCCAGCAGGATAGCGCCCGGATTAGGCACAGATACG.

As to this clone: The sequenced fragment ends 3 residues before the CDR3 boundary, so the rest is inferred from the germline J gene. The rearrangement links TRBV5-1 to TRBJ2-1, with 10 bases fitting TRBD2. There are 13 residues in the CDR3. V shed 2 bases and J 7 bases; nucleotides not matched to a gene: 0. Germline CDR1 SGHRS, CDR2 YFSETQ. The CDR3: CASSLAGGNEQFF. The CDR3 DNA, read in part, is TGCGCCAGCAGCTTAGCGGGGGGGAATGAG.

The sequenced part of the CDR3 DNA is TGTGCCAGCTCCGAGGGACAGAACACTGAA. Its translation is CASSEGQNTE. The whole CDR3 is CASSEGQNTEAFF. This chain connects TRBV18 to TRBJ1-1, with D tentatively TRBD1 (6 bases). The read terminates 3 residues before the CDR3 end, so the remaining end is supplied by the germline J gene. This CDR3 region has 13 residues. V was clipped by 6 bases and J by 1 base, with 9 bases between them. Per germline, CDR1 KGHSH and CDR2 LQKENI.

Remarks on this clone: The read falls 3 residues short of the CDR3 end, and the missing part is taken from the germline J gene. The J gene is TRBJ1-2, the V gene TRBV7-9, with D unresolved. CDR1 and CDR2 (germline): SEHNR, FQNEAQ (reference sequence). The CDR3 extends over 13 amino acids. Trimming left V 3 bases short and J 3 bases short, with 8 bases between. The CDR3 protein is CASSFARDYGYTF. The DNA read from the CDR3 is TGTGCCAGCAGCTTTGCCAGAGACTATGGC.

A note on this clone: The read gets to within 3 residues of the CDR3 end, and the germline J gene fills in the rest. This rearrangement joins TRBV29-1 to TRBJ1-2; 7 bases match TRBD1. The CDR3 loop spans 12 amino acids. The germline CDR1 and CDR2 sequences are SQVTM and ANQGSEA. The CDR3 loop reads CSVGEGARGYTF. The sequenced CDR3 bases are TGCAGCGTTGGGGAGGGGGCACGAGGC.

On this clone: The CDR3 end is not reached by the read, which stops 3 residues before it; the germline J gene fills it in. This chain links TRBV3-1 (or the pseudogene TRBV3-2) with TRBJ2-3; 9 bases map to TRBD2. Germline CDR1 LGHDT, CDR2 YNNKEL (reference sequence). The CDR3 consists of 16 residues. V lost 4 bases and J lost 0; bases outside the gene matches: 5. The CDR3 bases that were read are TGTGCCAGCAGCCTTAGCGGGGGCCCTAGCACAGATACG. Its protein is CASSLSGGPSTDT. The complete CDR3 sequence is CASSLSGGPSTDTQYF.

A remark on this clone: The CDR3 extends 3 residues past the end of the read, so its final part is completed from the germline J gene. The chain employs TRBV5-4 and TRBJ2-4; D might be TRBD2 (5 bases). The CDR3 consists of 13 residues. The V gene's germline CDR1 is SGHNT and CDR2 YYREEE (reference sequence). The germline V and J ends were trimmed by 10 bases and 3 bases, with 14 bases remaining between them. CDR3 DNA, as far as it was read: TGTGCCGCCGGGGTTGGTGGCAAAAACATT. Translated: CAAGVGGKNI. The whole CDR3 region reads CAAGVGGKNIQYF.

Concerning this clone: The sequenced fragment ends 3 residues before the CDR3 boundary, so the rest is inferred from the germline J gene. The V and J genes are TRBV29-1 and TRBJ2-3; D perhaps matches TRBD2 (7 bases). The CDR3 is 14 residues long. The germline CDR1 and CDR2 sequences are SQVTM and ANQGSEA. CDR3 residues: CSVARGGAGETQYF. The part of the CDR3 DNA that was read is TGCAGCGTTGCTAGGGGGGGCGCGGGAGAGACG.